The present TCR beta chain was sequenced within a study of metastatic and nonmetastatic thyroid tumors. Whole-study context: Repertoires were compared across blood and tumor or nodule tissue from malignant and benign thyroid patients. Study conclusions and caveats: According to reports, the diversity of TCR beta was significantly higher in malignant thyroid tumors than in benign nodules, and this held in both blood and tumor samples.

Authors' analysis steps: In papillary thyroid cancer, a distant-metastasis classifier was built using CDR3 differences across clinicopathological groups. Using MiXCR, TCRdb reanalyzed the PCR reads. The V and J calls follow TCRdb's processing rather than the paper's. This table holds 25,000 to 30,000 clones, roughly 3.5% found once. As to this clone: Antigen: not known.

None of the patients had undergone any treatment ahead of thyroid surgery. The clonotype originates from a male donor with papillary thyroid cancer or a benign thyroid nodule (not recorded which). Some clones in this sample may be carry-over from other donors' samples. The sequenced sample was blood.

DNA of the CDR3: TGTGCCAGCAGCTTAGGAACTAGCGGGAACCACGAGCAGTACTTC. Amino acids: CASSLGTSGNHEQYF. The chain recombines TRBV7-9 with TRBJ2-7, with TRBD2 matching over 10 bases. The CDR3 extends over 15 amino acids. Germline CDR1 and CDR2: SEHNR and FQNEAQ (reference sequence). J lost 5 bases, V lost 1 base, and 5 bases had no gene match. The complete variable domain, with remaining parts taken from reference TRBV7-9 and TRBJ2-7, reads DTGVSQNPRHKITKRGQNVTFRCDPISEHNRLYWYRQTLGQGPEFLTYFQNEAQLEKSRLLSDRFSAERPKGSFSTLEIQRTEQGDSAMYLCASSLGTSGNHEQYFGPGTRLTVT.